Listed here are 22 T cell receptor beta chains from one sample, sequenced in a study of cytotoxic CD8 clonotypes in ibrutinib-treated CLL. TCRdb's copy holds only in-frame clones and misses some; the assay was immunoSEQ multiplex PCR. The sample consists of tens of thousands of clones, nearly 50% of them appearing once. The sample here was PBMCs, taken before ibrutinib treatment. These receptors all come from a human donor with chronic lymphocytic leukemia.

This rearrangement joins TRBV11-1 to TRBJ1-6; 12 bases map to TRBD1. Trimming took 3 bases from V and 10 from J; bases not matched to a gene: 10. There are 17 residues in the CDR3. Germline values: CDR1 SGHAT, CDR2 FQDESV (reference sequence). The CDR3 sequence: CASSLVGAGTGGSPLHF. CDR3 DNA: TGTGCCAGCAGCTTGGTTGGTGCCGGGACAGGGGGCTCACCCCTCCACTTT.

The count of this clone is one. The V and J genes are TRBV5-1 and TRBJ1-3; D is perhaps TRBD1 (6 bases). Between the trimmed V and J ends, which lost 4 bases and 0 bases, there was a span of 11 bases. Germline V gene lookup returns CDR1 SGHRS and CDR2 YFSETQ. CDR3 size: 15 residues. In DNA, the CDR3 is TGCGCCAGCAGCCCAGGGGTTCTCTCTGGAAACACCATATATTTT. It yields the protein CASSPGVLSGNTIYF.

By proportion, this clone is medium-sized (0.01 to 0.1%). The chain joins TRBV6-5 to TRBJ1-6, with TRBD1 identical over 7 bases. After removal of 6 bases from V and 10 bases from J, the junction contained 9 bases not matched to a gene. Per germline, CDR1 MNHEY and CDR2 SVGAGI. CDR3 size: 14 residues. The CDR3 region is CASRLQGNLSPLHF. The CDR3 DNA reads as TGTGCCAGCAGATTACAGGGGAATCTCTCACCCCTCCACTTT.

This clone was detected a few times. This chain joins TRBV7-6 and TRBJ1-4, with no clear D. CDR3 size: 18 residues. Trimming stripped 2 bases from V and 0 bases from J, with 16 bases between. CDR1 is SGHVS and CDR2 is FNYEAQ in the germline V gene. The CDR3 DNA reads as TGTGCCAGCAGCTTATCGGGGAGGGCAGATGCAACTAATGAAAAACTGTTTTTT. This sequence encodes CASSLSGRADATNEKLFF.

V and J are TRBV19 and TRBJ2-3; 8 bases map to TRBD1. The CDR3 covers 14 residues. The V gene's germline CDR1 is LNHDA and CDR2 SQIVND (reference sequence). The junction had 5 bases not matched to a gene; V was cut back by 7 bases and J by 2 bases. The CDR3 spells CASKGQAFTDTQYF. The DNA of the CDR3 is TGTGCCAGTAAGGGACAGGCGTTCACAGATACGCAGTATTTT.

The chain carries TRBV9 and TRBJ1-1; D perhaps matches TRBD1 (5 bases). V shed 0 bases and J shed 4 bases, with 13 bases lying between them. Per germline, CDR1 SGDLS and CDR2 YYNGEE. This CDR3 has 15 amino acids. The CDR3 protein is CASSVEGSGVTEAFF. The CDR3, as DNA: TGTGCCAGCAGCGTAGAGGGGTCGGGGGTCACTGAAGCTTTCTTT. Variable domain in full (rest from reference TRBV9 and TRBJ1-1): DSGVTQTPKHLITATGQRVTLRCSPRSGDLSVYWYQQSLDQGLQFLIQYYNGEERAKGNILERFSAQQFPDLHSELNLSSLELGDSALYFCASSVEGSGVTEAFFGQGTRLTVV.

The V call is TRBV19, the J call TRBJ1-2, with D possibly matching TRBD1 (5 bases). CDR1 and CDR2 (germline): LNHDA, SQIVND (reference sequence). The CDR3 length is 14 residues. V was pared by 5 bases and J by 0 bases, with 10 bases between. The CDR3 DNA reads TGTGCCAGTAGTGAACAGGCCTCTAACTATGGCTACACCTTC. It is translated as CASSEQASNYGYTF.

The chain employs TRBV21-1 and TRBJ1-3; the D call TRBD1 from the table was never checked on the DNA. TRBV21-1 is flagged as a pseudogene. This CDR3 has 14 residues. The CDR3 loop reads CASSRQGCVDTIYF. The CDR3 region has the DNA TGTGCCAGCAGCAGACAGGGCTGCGTCGACACCATATATTTT.

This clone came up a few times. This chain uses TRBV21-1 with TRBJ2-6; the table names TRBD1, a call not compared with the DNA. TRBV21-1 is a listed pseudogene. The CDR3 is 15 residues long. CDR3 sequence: CASSKRDTGANVLTF. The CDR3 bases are TGTGCCAGCAGCAAACGGGACACCGGGGCCAACGTCCTGACTTTC.

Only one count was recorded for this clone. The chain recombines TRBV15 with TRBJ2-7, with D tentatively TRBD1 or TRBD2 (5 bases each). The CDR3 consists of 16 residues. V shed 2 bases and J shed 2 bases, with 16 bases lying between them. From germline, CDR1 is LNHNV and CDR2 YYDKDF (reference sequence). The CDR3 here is CATSRPPGVGAYEQYF. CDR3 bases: TGTGCCACCAGCAGACCACCCGGGGTAGGGGCCTACGAGCAGTACTTC.

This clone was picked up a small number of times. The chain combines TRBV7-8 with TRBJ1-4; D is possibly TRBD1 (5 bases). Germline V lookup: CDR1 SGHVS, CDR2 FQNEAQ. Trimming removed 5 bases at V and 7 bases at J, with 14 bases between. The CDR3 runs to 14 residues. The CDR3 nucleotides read TGTGCCAGCAGCCCACAGGTCCCGCCTGAAAAACTGTTTTTT. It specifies CASSPQVPPEKLFF.

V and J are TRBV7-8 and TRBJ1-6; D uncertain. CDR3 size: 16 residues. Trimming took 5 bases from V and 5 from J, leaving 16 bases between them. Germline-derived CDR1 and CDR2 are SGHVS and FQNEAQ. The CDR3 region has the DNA TGTGCCAGCAGCCTCATCGACCCCGGAAATAATTCACCCCTCCACTTT. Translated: CASSLIDPGNNSPLHF.

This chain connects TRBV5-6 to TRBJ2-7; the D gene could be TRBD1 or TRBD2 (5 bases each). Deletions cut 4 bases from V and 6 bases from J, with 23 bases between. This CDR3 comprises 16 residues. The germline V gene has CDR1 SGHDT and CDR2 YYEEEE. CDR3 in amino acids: CASSQDQFGGFREQYF. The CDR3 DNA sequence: TGTGCCAGCAGCCAAGATCAGTTTGGGGGATTTCGCGAGCAGTACTTC.

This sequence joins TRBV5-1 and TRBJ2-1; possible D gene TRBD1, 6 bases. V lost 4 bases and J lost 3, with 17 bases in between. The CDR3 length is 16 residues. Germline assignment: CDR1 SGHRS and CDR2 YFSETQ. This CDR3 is CASSPVRTADYNEQFF. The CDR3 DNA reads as TGCGCCAGCAGCCCAGTTCGGACAGCAGACTACAATGAGCAGTTCTTC.

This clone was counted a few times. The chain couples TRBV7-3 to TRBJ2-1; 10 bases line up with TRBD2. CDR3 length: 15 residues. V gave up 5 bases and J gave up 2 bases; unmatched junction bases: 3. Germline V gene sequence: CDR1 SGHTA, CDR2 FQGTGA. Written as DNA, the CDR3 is TGTGCCAGCAGCCTCAGCGGGGGGGCCTACAATGAGCAGTTCTTC. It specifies CASSLSGGAYNEQFF. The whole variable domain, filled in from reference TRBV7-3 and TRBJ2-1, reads GAGVSQTPSNKVTEKGKYVELRCDPISGHTALYWYRQSLGQGPEFLIYFQGTGAADDSGLPNDRFFAVRPEGSVSTLKIQRTERGDSAVYLCASSLSGGAYNEQFFGPGTRLTVL.

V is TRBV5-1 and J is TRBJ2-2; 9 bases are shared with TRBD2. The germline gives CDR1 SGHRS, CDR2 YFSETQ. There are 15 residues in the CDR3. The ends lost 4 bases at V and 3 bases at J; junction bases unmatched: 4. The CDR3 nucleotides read TGCGCCAGCAGCAAGGGACTAGCTTACACCGGGGAGCTGTTTTTT. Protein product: CASSKGLAYTGELFF.

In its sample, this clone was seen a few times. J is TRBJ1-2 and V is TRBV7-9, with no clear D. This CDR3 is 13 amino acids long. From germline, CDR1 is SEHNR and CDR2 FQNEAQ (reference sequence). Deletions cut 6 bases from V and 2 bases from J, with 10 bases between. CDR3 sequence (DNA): TGTGCCAGCAGGCTAGACGGGAACTATGGCTACACCTTC. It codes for CASRLDGNYGYTF.

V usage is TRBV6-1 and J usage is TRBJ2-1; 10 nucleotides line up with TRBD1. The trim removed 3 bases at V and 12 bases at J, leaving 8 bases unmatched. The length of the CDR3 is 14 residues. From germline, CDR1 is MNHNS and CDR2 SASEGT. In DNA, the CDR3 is TGTGCCAGCAGTGACCGGGACAGGGGTGCGGGGCAGTTCTTC. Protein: CASSDRDRGAGQFF.

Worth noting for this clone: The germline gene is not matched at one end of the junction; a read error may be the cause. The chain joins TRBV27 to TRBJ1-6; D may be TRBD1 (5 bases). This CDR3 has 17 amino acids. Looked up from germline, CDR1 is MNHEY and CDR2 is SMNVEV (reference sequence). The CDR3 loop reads CASSRGGGSSYNSPLYF. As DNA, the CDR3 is TGTGCCAGCAGTAGGGGCGGCGGCAGCTCCTATAATTCACCCCTCTACTTT.

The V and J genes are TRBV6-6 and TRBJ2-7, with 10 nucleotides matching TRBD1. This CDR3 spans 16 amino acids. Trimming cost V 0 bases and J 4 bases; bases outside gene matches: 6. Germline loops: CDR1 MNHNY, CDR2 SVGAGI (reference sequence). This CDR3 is CASSYSEDRGSYEQYF. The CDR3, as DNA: TGTGCCAGCAGTTACTCGGAGGACAGGGGGTCGTACGAGCAGTACTTC.

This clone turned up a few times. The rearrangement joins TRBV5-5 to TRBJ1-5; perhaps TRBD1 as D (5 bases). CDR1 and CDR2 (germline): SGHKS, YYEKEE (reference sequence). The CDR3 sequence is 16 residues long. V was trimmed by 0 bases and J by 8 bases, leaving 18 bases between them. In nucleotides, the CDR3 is TGTGCCAGCAGCTTGGCCGCGGGACTTCCTGTTGAGCCCCAGCATTTT. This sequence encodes CASSLAAGLPVEPQHF.

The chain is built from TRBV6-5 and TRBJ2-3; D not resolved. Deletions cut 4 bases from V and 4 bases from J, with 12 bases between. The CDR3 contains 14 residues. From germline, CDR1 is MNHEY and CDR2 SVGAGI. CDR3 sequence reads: CASSLFPQADTQYF. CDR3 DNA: TGTGCCAGCAGTTTATTCCCTCAGGCAGATACGCAGTATTTT.